This T cell receptor (beta chain) emerged from a study of T-cell reconstitution after alpha-beta-depleted transplantation in children. Study-level results: There were reportedly several hundred expanded graft clones from which alpha-beta T cells came about two months after transplant. T-cell counts and diversity at one year post-transplant came mainly from newly produced T cells. Certain patients had high TCRbeta diversity at day 60, and it came from recipient T cells and thymic progenitors that survived.

The sample holds a few counts of this clonotype. As yet, its antigen is unknown. Preparation of the TCRbeta library used unique molecular identifiers. TCRdb reprocessed the PCR reads with MiXCR, giving one entry per CDR3 protein. The sample has roughly 340,000 distinct CDR3 sequences, roughly 15% seen once. The CDR3 has 17 amino acids. The germline V gene encodes CDR1 DFQATT and CDR2 SNEGSKA (reference sequence). V lost 5 bases, J lost 6 bases, and 17 bases stayed unmatched. Sequenced material: PBMCs, mostly from graft donor cells, taken 360 days after TCRalphabeta/CD19-depleted stem cell transplant. The clonotype comes from a male patient between 2 and 15 years old who had a stem cell transplant for acute lymphoblastic leukemia, so the T cells may come from the graft donor. The J gene is TRBJ2-2, the V gene TRBV20-1, with 8 positions matching TRBD1. CDR3 in amino acids: CSASGQGRGIGPGELFF. For the CDR3, the DNA is TGCAGTGCTTCCGGACAGGGTCGGGGGATTGGCCCCGGGGAGCTGTTTTTT.